This T cell receptor beta chain emerged from a study of T cell repertoires in cytomegalovirus infection. Study at large: Through public TCR beta signatures, both CMV infection and matching HLA type were indicated.

TCRdb independently ran MiXCR on the reads; one entry per CDR3 protein. Here the sample spans some 100,000 distinct CDR3 sequences, roughly 30% being singletons. There are a few counts of this clonotype. What it binds is not known. CDR3 size: 14 residues. V was pared by 3 bases and J by 5 bases, with 4 bases of the junction left unmatched. This clonotype was sampled from a human donor in good health (CMV status not recorded). Some clones in this sample may be carry-over from other donors' samples. The source was CD8+ T cells from cultured PBMCs, collected from culture after CMV antigen stimulation. The chain uses TRBV12-3 or TRBV12-4 and TRBJ2-7; 10 bases match TRBD1. In DNA form, the CDR3 reads TGTGCCAGCAGTTTGGTTGGGACAGGGGACGAGCAGTACTTC. This encodes CASSLVGTGDEQYF.